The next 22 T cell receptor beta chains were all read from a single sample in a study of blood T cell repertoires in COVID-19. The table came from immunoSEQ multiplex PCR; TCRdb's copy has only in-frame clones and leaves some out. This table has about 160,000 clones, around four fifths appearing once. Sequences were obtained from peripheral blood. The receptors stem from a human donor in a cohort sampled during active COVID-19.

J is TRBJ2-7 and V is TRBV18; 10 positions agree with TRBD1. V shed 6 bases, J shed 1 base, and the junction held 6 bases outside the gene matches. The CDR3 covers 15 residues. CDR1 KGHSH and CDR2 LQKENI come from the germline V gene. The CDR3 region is CASSLTGGPSYEQYF. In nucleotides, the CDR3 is TGTGCCAGCTCGCTGACAGGGGGCCCGTCCTACGAGCAGTACTTC.

The CDR3 loop is CASSLGTGSTGELFF. The DNA for the CDR3 is TGTGCCAGCAGCCTAGGGACAGGGTCCACCGGGGAGCTGTTTTTT. The V call is TRBV27, the J call TRBJ2-2; 9 bases align to TRBD1. The CDR3 has 15 residues. The ends lost 6 bases at V and 4 bases at J; junction bases unmatched: 6. The germline V gene encodes CDR1 MNHEY and CDR2 SMNVEV (reference sequence).

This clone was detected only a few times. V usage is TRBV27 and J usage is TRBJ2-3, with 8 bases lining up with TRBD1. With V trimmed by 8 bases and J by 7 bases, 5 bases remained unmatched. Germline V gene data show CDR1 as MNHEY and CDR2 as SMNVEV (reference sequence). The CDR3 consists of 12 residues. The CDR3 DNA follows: TGTGCCAGCGGTTGGACAGGGCATACGCAGTATTTT. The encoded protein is CASGWTGHTQYF.

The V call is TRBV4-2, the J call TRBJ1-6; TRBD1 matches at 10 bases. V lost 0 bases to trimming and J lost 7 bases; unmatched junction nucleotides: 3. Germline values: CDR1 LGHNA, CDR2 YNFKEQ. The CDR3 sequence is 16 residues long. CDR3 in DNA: TGTGCCAGCAGCCAAGACCGGACAGGGGGAAATTCACCCCTCCACTTT. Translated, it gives CASSQDRTGGNSPLHF.

Here the CDR3 reads CANQTGVPMNTEAFF. As DNA, the CDR3 is TGTGCCAACCAGACAGGGGTCCCAATGAACACTGAAGCTTTCTTT. V and J are TRBV19 and TRBJ1-1, with 8 bases matching TRBD1. V was clipped by 10 bases and J by 0 bases; unmatched bases: 10. CDR3 length equals 15 residues. In germline, CDR1 is LNHDA, CDR2 SQIVND (reference sequence).

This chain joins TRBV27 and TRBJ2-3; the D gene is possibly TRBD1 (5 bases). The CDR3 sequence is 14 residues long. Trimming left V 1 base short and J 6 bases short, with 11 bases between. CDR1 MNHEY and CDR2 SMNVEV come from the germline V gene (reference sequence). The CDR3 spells CASSLFRESDTQYF. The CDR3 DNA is TGTGCCAGCAGTTTATTCAGGGAAAGCGATACGCAGTATTTT.

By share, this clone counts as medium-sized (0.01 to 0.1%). The CDR3 here is CASSVMGFGNTIYF. The CDR3 DNA sequence: TGTGCCAGCAGCGTAATGGGCTTCGGAAACACCATATATTTT. The chain employs TRBV7-2 and TRBJ1-3, with D unclear. V was cut by 5 bases and J by 4 bases, with 12 bases left in between. The CDR3 covers 14 residues. The germline CDR1 and CDR2 sequences are SGHTA and FQGNSA.

This CDR3 is CASSPDGISGEKLFF. The CDR3, as DNA: TGTGCCAGTAGCCCCGACGGGATTAGCGGTGAAAAACTGTTTTTT. This rearrangement joins TRBV19 to TRBJ1-4; no firm D call. The CDR3 extends over 15 amino acids. Germline V gene data show CDR1 as LNHDA and CDR2 as SQIVND (reference sequence). Trimming pared 6 bases from V and 7 bases from J, leaving 18 bases between. The whole variable domain, remainder taken from reference TRBV19 and TRBJ1-4, is DGGITQSPKYLFRKEGQNVTLSCEQNLNHDAMYWYRQDPGQGLRLIYYSQIVNDFQKGDIAEGYSVSREKKESFPLTVTSAQKNPTAFYLCASSPDGISGEKLFFGSGTQLSVL.

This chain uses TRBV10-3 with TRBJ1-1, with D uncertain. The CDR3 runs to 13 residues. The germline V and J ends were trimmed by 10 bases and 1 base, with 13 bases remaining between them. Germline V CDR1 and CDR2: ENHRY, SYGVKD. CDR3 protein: CATQAAWNTEAFF. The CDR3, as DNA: TGTGCCACCCAGGCCGCCTGGAACACTGAAGCTTTCTTT.

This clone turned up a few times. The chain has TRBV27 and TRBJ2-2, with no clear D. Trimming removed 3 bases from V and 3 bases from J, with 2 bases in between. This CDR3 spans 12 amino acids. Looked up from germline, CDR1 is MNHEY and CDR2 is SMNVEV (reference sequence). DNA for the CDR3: TGTGCCAGCAGTTTCTACACCGGGGAGCTGTTTTTT. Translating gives CASSFYTGELFF.

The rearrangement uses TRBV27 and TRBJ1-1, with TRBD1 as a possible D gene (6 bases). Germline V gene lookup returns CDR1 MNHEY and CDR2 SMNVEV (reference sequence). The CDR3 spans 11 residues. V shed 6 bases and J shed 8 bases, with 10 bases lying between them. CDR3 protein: CASRLQGEAFF. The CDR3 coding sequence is TGTGCCAGCAGACTACAGGGAGAAGCTTTCTTT.

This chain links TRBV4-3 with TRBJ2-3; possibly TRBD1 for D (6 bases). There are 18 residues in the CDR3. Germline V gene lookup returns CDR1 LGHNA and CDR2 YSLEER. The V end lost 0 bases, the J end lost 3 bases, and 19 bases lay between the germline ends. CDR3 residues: CASSQDLTGGGRTDTQYF. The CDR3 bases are TGCGCCAGCAGCCAAGATCTGACAGGCGGAGGAAGAACAGATACGCAGTATTTT.

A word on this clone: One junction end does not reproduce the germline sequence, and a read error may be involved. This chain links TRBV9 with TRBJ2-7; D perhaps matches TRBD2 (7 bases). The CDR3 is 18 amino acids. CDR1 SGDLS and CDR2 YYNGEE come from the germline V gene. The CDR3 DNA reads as TGTGCCAGCACCGTAAGGGGGGGTACTGAGGGGAGCTCCTACGAGCAGTACTTC. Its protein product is CASTVRGGTEGSSYEQYF.

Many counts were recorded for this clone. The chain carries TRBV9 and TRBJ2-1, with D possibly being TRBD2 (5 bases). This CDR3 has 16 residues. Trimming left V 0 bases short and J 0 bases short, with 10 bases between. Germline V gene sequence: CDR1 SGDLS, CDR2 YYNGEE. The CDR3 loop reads CASSVGGSSSYNEQFF. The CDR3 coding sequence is TGTGCCAGCAGCGTAGGCGGGTCAAGCTCCTACAATGAGCAGTTCTTC.

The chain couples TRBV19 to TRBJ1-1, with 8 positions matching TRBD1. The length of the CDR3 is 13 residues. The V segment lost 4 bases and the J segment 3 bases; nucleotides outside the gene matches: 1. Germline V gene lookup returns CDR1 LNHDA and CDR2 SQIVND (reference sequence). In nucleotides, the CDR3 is TGTGCCAGTAGTAAGGACAGGGACACTGAAGCTTTCTTT. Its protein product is CASSKDRDTEAFF.

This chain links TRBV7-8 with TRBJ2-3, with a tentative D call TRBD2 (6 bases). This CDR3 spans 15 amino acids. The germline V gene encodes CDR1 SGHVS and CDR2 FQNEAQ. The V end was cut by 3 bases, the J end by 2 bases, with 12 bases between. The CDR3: CASSLGRRVTDTQYF. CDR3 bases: TGTGCCAGCAGCTTGGGGAGGAGAGTCACAGATACGCAGTATTTT.

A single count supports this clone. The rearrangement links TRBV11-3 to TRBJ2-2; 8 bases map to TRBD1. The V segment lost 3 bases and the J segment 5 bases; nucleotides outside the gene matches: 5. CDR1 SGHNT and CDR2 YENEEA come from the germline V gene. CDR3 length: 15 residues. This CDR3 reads CASSLRTGSTGELFF. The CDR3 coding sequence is TGTGCCAGCAGCTTGAGGACAGGGAGTACCGGGGAGCTGTTTTTT. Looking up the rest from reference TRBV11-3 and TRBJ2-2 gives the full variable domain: EAGVVQSPRYKIIEKKQPVAFWCNPISGHNTLYWYLQNLGQGPELLIRYENEEAVDDSQLPKDRFSAERLKGVDSTLKIQPAELGDSAVYLCASSLRTGSTGELFFGEGSRLTVL.

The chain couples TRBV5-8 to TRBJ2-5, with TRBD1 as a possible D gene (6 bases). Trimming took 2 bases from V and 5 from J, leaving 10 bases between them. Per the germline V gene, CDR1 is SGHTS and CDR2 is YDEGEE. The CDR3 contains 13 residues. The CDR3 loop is CASSLQGRETQYF. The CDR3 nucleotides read TGTGCCAGCAGCTTACAGGGACGTGAGACCCAGTACTTC.

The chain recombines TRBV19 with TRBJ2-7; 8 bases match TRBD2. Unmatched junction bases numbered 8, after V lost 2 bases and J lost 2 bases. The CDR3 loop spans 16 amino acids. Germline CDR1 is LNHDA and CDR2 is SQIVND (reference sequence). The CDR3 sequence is CASSIPLSGKPYEQYF. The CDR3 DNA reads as TGTGCCAGTAGTATACCTCTTAGCGGGAAGCCCTACGAGCAGTACTTC.

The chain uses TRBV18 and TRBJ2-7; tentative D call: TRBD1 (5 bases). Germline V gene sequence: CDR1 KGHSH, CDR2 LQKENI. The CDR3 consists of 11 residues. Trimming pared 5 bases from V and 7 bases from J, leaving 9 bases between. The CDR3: CASSGAREQYF. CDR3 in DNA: TGTGCCAGCTCAGGGGCGAGGGAGCAGTACTTC.

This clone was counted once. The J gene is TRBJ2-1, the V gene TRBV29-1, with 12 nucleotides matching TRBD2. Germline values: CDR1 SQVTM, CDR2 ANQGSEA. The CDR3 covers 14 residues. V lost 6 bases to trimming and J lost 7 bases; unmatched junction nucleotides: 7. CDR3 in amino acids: CSVGRLAGVNEQFF. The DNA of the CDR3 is TGCAGCGTGGGCCGACTAGCGGGAGTGAATGAGCAGTTCTTC.

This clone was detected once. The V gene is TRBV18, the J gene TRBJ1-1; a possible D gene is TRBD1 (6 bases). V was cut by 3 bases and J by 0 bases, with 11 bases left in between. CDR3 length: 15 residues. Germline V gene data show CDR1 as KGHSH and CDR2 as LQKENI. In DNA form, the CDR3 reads TGTGCCAGCTCACCTGGGACAAATATGAACACTGAAGCTTTCTTT. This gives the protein CASSPGTNMNTEAFF.